These 32 T cell receptor beta chains were all obtained from the same sample, sequenced in a study of blood T cell repertoires in COVID-19. Assay used: immunoSEQ multiplex PCR; TCRdb lists only in-frame clones, some missing. The table lists approximately 14,000 clones, 84% of them singletons. Sample: peripheral blood. These receptors were taken from a human donor in a cohort sampled during active COVID-19.

The genes are TRBV6-4 and TRBJ1-1; a possible D gene is TRBD1 (5 bases). The CDR3 extends over 13 amino acids. The V and J ends lost 5 bases and 1 base respectively, with 8 bases between them. CDR1 and CDR2 from the germline V gene are MRHNA and SNTAGT. The CDR3 reads CASSYRQNTEAFF. The CDR3 coding sequence is TGTGCCAGCAGTTACAGGCAGAACACTGAAGCTTTCTTT.

The chain employs TRBV19 and TRBJ1-6, with D possibly TRBD1 on 6 matching bases. CDR3 length: 15 amino acids. The germline CDR1 and CDR2 sequences are LNHDA and SQIVND (reference sequence). The germline V and J ends were trimmed by 6 bases and 2 bases, with 11 bases remaining between them. The CDR3 loop is CASRGGDTYNSPLHF. The DNA of the CDR3 is TGTGCCAGTAGAGGGGGGGACACCTATAATTCACCCCTCCACTTT.

The gene calls are TRBV7-2 and TRBJ2-1, with D possibly being TRBD2 (6 bases). Germline V gene sequence: CDR1 SGHTA, CDR2 FQGNSA. Deletions cut 4 bases from V and 2 bases from J, with 12 bases between. This CDR3 has 15 amino acids. DNA of the CDR3: TGTGCCAGCAGCTCTACTAGCAGCACCTACAATGAGCAGTTCTTC. Translation gives CASSSTSSTYNEQFF.

V and J are TRBV20-1 and TRBJ2-3; D is uncertain. Trimming removed 3 bases from V and 3 bases from J, with 7 bases in between. CDR1 and CDR2 from the germline V gene are DFQATT and SNEGSKA (reference sequence). The CDR3 has 12 amino acids. CDR3 in amino acids: CSASLLTDTQYF. DNA for the CDR3: TGCAGTGCTAGTTTGTTAACAGATACGCAGTATTTT.

This clone was counted once. V gene TRBV7-2 combines with J gene TRBJ1-2; TRBD1 might be the D (5 bases). The CDR3 has 15 amino acids. Between the trimmed V and J ends, which lost 1 base and 3 bases, there was a span of 12 bases. Germline V gene lookup returns CDR1 SGHTA and CDR2 FQGNSA. This CDR3 is CASSLERARDYGYTF. The DNA for the CDR3 is TGTGCCAGCAGCTTAGAAAGGGCCAGGGACTATGGCTACACCTTC.

The chain joins TRBV5-5 to TRBJ1-4; no definite D call. With 0 bases removed from V and 13 bases from J, the gap between germline ends came to 19 bases. The germline CDR1 and CDR2 sequences are SGHKS and YYEKEE (reference sequence). There are 15 residues in the CDR3. The CDR3 nucleotides read TGTGCCAGCAGCTTGGATTGGGCCCGAAATGAGGGACTGTTTTTT. Residues: CASSLDWARNEGLFF. The full variable domain, in which reference TRBV5-5 and TRBJ1-4 provide the parts outside the CDR3, is DAGVTQSPTHLIKTRGQQVTLRCSPISGHKSVSWYQQVLGQGPQFIFQYYEKEERGRGNFPDRFSARQFPNYSSELNVNALLLGDSALYLCASSLDWARNEGLFFGSGTQLSVL.

A few counts support this clone. This rearrangement joins TRBV7-9 to TRBJ1-5; D uncertain. Germline V gene data show CDR1 as SEHNR and CDR2 as FQNEAQ (reference sequence). V was cut by 3 bases and J by 0 bases, with 6 bases left in between. There are 14 residues in the CDR3. CDR3 residues: CASSFGYSNQPQHF. CDR3 DNA: TGTGCCAGCAGCTTCGGGTATAGCAATCAGCCCCAGCATTTT.

The rearrangement links TRBV11-1 to TRBJ2-7, with D maybe TRBD2 (5 bases). This CDR3 region has 14 residues. Germline V gene data show CDR1 as SGHAT and CDR2 as FQDESV (reference sequence). The V gene lost 6 bases and the J gene lost 5 bases, with 17 bases spanning the gap. CDR3 loop: CASRLLGSSDEQYF. The CDR3 DNA reads TGTGCCAGCAGACTTCTTGGAAGTAGCGACGAGCAGTACTTC.

The V and J genes are TRBV7-6 and TRBJ2-5; TRBD2 is a possible D gene (5 bases). Germline V lookup: CDR1 SGHVS, CDR2 FNYEAQ. V lost 5 bases and J 7 bases, leaving 14 bases between the germline ends. This CDR3 has 13 residues. Written as DNA, the CDR3 is TGTGCCAGCAGCCCGAGTCAGAGCGGGACCCAGTACTTC. Amino acids: CASSPSQSGTQYF.

This clone was detected once. The rearrangement links TRBV5-1 to TRBJ2-7, with unresolved D. This CDR3 contains 13 residues. Trimming left V 0 bases short and J 0 bases short, with 4 bases between. The germline V gene has CDR1 SGHRS and CDR2 YFSETQ. The CDR3 protein is CASSLDGSYEQYF. DNA for the CDR3: TGCGCCAGCAGCTTGGACGGCTCCTACGAGCAGTACTTC. The whole variable domain, filled in from reference TRBV5-1 and TRBJ2-7, reads KAGVTQTPRYLIKTRGQQVTLSCSPISGHRSVSWYQQTPGQGLQFLFEYFSETQRNKGNFPGRFSGRQFSNSRSEMNVSTLELGDSALYLCASSLDGSYEQYFGPGTRLTVT.

In this sample, this clone turned up once. The gene calls are TRBV5-8 and TRBJ2-5; 8 bases are a match to TRBD1. The germline V gene encodes CDR1 SGHTS and CDR2 YDEGEE. V was clipped by 0 bases and J by 7 bases; unmatched bases: 8. This CDR3 has 15 amino acids. CDR3 amino acids: CASSLGIRGLGTQYF. In DNA, the CDR3 is TGTGCCAGCAGCTTGGGCATCAGGGGGCTGGGGACCCAGTACTTC.

This clone was picked up one time. The V gene is TRBV5-8, the J gene TRBJ1-2; D remains unclear. CDR3 length: 15 residues. Germline lookup yields CDR1 SGHTS and CDR2 YDEGEE. V lost 4 bases, J lost 3 bases, and 16 bases lay in between. CDR3 in amino acids: CASSGRLPGDYGYTF. DNA for the CDR3: TGTGCCAGCAGCGGGAGGCTCCCTGGGGACTATGGCTACACCTTC.

V is TRBV27 and J is TRBJ1-2; 7 nucleotides line up with TRBD1. There are 14 residues in the CDR3. V lost 4 bases and J lost 2; bases outside the gene matches: 4. Germline V gene lookup returns CDR1 MNHEY and CDR2 SMNVEV (reference sequence). CDR3 residues: CASSYAGGNYGYTF. The CDR3 nucleotides read TGTGCCAGCAGTTACGCAGGGGGGAACTATGGCTACACCTTC.

The chain is built from TRBV7-2 and TRBJ1-1, with D perhaps TRBD1 (6 bases). CDR3 length: 14 amino acids. V gave up 5 bases and J gave up 1 base, with 11 bases separating them. Germline-derived CDR1 and CDR2 are SGHTA and FQGNSA. CDR3 sequence reads: CASSGGHANTEAFF. For the CDR3, the DNA is TGTGCCAGCAGCGGGGGACACGCGAACACTGAAGCTTTCTTT.

The chain joins TRBV7-8 to TRBJ1-4; D ambiguous. The length of the CDR3 is 16 residues. Germline CDR1 and CDR2: SGHVS and FQNEAQ. Deletions cut 4 bases from V and 8 bases from J, with 20 bases between. CDR3 nucleotides: TGTGCCAGCAGCTCCCTTATACGCGGCGGGCGGGAAAAACTGTTTTTT. Translated, it gives CASSSLIRGGREKLFF.

The V and J genes are TRBV7-9 and TRBJ1-2, with D perhaps matching TRBD1 (6 bases). Germline CDR1 and CDR2: SEHNR and FQNEAQ (reference sequence). V gave up 6 bases and J gave up 2 bases, with 16 bases separating them. This CDR3 comprises 15 residues. CDR3 coding DNA: TGTGCCAGCAGTTTGCAGGGGTTAACCAACTATGGCTACACCTTC. Translation: CASSLQGLTNYGYTF.

The chain joins TRBV28 to TRBJ2-7; a weak D match, TRBD2 (7 bases). Germline V CDR1 and CDR2: MDHEN, SYDVKM. The V and J ends lost 5 bases and 4 bases respectively, with 15 bases between them. The CDR3 is 14 residues long. The CDR3 protein is CASSLQGGTYEQYF. CDR3 bases: TGTGCCAGCAGTCTACAGGGAGGGACATACGAGCAGTACTTC.

The genes are TRBV4-2 and TRBJ2-2; D not certain. The ends were cut back, 1 base at V and 1 base at J, with 7 bases in the middle. The germline CDR1 and CDR2 sequences are LGHNA and YNFKEQ. The CDR3 is made up of 15 amino acids. CDR3 sequence (DNA): TGTGCCAGCAGCCAAGGGCAAGAGAACACCGGGGAGCTGTTTTTT. It encodes CASSQGQENTGELFF.

This clone has a handful of counts. The chain uses TRBV25-1 and TRBJ1-1; 7 positions match TRBD1. This CDR3 is 13 amino acids long. V dropped 8 bases and J dropped 2; count of bases not matched to a gene: 5. Germline V gives CDR1 MGHDK, CDR2 SYGVNS. CDR3 region: CASRRQGNTEAFF. The CDR3 DNA follows: TGTGCCAGCCGAAGACAGGGAAACACTGAAGCTTTCTTT.

Within the sample, this clone is medium-sized. The chain is built from TRBV7-9 and TRBJ1-3, with 8 nucleotides matching TRBD1. Germline V lookup: CDR1 SEHNR, CDR2 FQNEAQ (reference sequence). V was pared by 5 bases and J by 8 bases, with 5 bases of the junction left unmatched. The CDR3 length is 13 residues. CDR3 residues: CASSPRGPDTIYF. The CDR3, as DNA: TGTGCCAGCAGCCCCAGGGGGCCGGACACCATATATTTT.

The chain couples TRBV6-5 to TRBJ2-7; 8 bases agree with TRBD2. Germline lookup yields CDR1 MNHEY and CDR2 SVGAGI. This CDR3 contains 15 residues. J was trimmed by 3 bases and V by 6 bases; bases with no gene match: 10. The CDR3 DNA follows: TGTGCCAGCAGGCCAGGAGCGGGGGAGGACTACGAGCAGTACTTC. Its translation is CASRPGAGEDYEQYF.

The gene calls are TRBV11-3 and TRBJ2-3; 12 bases agree with TRBD2. CDR1 and CDR2 from the germline V gene are SGHNT and YENEEA. V dropped 4 bases and J dropped 2; count of bases not matched to a gene: 7. This CDR3 is built from 17 residues. The CDR3 sequence is CASSSLLAGGITDTQYF. The CDR3 coding sequence is TGTGCCAGCAGCTCCCTCCTAGCGGGGGGGATCACAGATACGCAGTATTTT.

V usage is TRBV13 and J usage is TRBJ1-1; D uncertain. Per germline, CDR1 PRHDT and CDR2 FYEKMQ (reference sequence). This CDR3 is built from 13 residues. V lost 4 bases and J lost 1, with 7 bases in between. DNA of the CDR3: TGTGCCAGCAGCTCCTTGTGGAACACTGAAGCTTTCTTT. Translated, it gives CASSSLWNTEAFF.

The chain recombines TRBV19 with TRBJ1-5; D might be TRBD1 (6 bases). The CDR3 sequence is 14 residues long. CDR1 is LNHDA, CDR2 SQIVND, per germline (reference sequence). The germline V and J ends were trimmed by 4 bases and 7 bases, with 14 bases remaining between them. The CDR3 DNA reads TGTGCCAGTAGTACCGGACAGTTAGGGCAGCCCCAGCATTTT. Translation gives CASSTGQLGQPQHF.

The V call is TRBV6-5, the J call TRBJ1-3; perhaps TRBD1 as D (5 bases). The CDR3 is 14 residues long. CDR1 and CDR2 from the germline V gene are MNHEY and SVGAGI. V was trimmed by 6 bases and J by 0 bases, leaving 9 bases between them. The CDR3 spells CASRPRASGNTIYF. The CDR3 nucleotides read TGTGCCAGCAGGCCCAGGGCCTCTGGAAACACCATATATTTT.

The chain employs TRBV6-2 or TRBV6-3 and TRBJ2-3; tentatively, D is TRBD2 (5 bases). V was clipped by 4 bases and J by 1 base, with 9 bases between them. Germline V gene lookup returns CDR1 MNHEY and CDR2 SVGEGT. CDR3 size: 14 residues. This CDR3 reads CASSFAGGTDTQYF. For the CDR3, the DNA is TGTGCCAGCAGTTTTGCGGGCGGCACAGATACGCAGTATTTT.

The chain carries TRBV6-2 or TRBV6-3 and TRBJ2-7; D is ambiguous. The CDR3 has 14 residues. Germline V lookup: CDR1 MNHEY, CDR2 SVGEGT. Trimming left V 3 bases short and J 2 bases short, with 11 bases between. The CDR3 spells CASSYLAEAYEQYF. The CDR3 DNA follows: TGTGCCAGCAGTTATTTGGCGGAAGCCTACGAGCAGTACTTC.

V gene TRBV11-2 combines with J gene TRBJ2-7, with D maybe TRBD1 (5 bases). CDR3 length: 14 residues. Trimming removed 6 bases from V and 2 bases from J, with 14 bases in between. Germline V gene data show CDR1 as SGHAT and CDR2 as FQNNGV. The DNA of the CDR3 is TGTGCCAGCAGTATTCGACAGACGACCTACGAGCAGTACTTC. Residues: CASSIRQTTYEQYF.

The rearrangement uses TRBV28 and TRBJ1-2; TRBD1 aligns across 7 bases. The CDR3 loop spans 15 amino acids. V gave up 2 bases and J gave up 6 bases; unmatched junction bases: 9. Germline assignment: CDR1 MDHEN and CDR2 SYDVKM. The chain's CDR3 is CASSLPGQSAHGYTF. CDR3 coding DNA: TGTGCCAGCAGTTTACCGGGACAGAGCGCCCATGGCTACACCTTC.

The chain combines TRBV19 with TRBJ2-6, with D possibly matching TRBD2 (7 bases). CDR3 length: 17 residues. The V end lost 7 bases, the J end lost 1 base, and 17 bases lay between the germline ends. Germline V gene sequence: CDR1 LNHDA, CDR2 SQIVND (reference sequence). The CDR3 loop reads CASTPPGGGSGANVLTF. DNA for the CDR3: TGTGCCAGTACCCCCCCGGGGGGCGGATCTGGGGCCAACGTCCTGACTTTC.

The V call is TRBV28, the J call TRBJ2-3, with 11 bases that match TRBD2. Germline V gene sequence: CDR1 MDHEN, CDR2 SYDVKM. Losses at the gene ends were 6 bases for V and 6 bases for J; bases not matched to a gene: 8. The CDR3 has 15 amino acids. CDR3 sequence reads: CASRPTSGSRDTQYF. The CDR3 bases are TGTGCCAGCAGACCCACTAGCGGGAGTAGGGATACGCAGTATTTT.

This sequence joins TRBV11-3 and TRBJ2-7; a weak D match, TRBD1 (6 bases). CDR1 SGHNT and CDR2 YENEEA come from the germline V gene. This CDR3 comprises 15 residues. Deletions cut 4 bases from V and 2 bases from J, with 15 bases between. CDR3 nucleotide sequence: TGTGCCAGCAGCTCTCCGGGACATGGGACCTACGAGCAGTACTTC. This sequence encodes CASSSPGHGTYEQYF. Using reference TRBV11-3 and TRBJ2-7 for the parts outside the CDR3, the full variable domain is EAGVVQSPRYKIIEKKQPVAFWCNPISGHNTLYWYLQNLGQGPELLIRYENEEAVDDSQLPKDRFSAERLKGVDSTLKIQPAELGDSAVYLCASSSPGHGTYEQYFGPGTRLTVT.